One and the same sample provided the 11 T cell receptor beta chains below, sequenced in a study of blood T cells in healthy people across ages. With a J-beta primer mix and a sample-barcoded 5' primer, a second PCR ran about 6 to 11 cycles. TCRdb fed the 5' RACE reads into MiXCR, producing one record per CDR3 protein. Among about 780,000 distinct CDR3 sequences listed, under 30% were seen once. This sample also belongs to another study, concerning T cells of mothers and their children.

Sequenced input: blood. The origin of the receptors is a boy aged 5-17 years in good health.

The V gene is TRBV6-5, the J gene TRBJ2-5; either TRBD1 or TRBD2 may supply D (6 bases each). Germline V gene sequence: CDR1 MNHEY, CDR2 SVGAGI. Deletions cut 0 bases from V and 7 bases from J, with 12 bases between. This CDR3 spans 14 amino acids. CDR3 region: CASSYSGGTRTQYF. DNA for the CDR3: TGTGCCAGCAGTTACTCGGGGGGCACACGGACCCAGTACTTC.

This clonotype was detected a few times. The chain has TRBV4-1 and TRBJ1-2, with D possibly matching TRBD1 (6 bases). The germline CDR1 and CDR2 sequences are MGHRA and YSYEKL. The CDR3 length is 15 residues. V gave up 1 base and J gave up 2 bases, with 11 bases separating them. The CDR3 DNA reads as TGCGCCAGCAGCCAAGCCCAGGGGCTCAACTATGGCTACACCTTC. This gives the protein CASSQAQGLNYGYTF.

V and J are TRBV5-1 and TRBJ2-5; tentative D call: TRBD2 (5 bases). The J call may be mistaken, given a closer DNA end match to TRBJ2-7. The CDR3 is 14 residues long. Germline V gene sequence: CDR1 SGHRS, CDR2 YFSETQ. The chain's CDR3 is CASSFGLYPYEQYF. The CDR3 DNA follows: TGCGCCAGCAGCTTCGGACTCTACCCCTACGAGCAGTACTTC.

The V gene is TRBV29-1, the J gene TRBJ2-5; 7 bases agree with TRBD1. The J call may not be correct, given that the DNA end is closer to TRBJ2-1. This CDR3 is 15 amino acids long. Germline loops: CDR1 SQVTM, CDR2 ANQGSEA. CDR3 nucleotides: TGCAGCGTTGAATTCCCGAGGGGGCCGAACAATGAGCAGTTCTTC. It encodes CSVEFPRGPNNEQFF.

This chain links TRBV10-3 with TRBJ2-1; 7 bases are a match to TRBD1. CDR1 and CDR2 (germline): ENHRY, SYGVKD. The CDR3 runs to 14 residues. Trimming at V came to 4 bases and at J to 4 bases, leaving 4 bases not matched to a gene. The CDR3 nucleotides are TGTGCCATCAGTGGTCAGGGGGAATACAATGAGCAGTTCTTC. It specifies CAISGQGEYNEQFF.

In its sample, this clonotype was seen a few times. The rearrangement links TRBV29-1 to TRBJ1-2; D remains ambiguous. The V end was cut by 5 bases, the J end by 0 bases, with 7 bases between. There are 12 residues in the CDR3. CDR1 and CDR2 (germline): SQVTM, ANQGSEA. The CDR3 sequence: CSVLTANYGYTF. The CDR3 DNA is TGCAGCGTTCTGACGGCTAACTATGGCTACACCTTC.

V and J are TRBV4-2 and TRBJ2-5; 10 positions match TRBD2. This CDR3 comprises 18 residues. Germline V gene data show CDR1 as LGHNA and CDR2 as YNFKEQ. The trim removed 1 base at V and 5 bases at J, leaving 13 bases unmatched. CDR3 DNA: TGTGCCAGCAGCCAAGGAAATCGGGTAGCGGGGGGCGAGGAGACCCAGTACTTC. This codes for CASSQGNRVAGGEETQYF.

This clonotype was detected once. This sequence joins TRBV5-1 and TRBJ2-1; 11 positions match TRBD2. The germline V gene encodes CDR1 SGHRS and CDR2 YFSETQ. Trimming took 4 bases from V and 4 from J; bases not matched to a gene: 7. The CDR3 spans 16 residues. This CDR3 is CASSERTSGGYNEQFF. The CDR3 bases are TGCGCCAGCAGCGAAAGAACTAGCGGGGGTTACAATGAGCAGTTCTTC.

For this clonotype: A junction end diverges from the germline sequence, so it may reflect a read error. The CDR3 spells CGSSYSNVGITKNIQYF. The CDR3 coding sequence is TGTGGCAGCAGTTACTCGAACGTAGGGATAACCAAAAACATTCAGTACTTC. This chain links TRBV6-5 with TRBJ2-4; no reliable D call. CDR3 length equals 17 residues. Germline values: CDR1 MNHEY, CDR2 SVGAGI.

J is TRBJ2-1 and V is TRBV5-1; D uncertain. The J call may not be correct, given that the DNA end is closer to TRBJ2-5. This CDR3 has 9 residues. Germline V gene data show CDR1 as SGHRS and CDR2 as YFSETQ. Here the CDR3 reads CASRGPQYF. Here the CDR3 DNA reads TGCGCCAGCAGGGGCCCCCAGTACTTC.

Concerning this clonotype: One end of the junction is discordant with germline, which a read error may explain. The CDR3 loop is CSVRQPFSYEQYF. The DNA for the CDR3 is TGTAGCGTGCGACAACCATTCTCCTACGAGCAGTACTTC. The chain recombines TRBV29-1 with TRBJ2-7, with a possible D match to TRBD2 (5 bases). Germline values: CDR1 SQVTM, CDR2 ANQGSEA. The CDR3 runs to 13 residues.